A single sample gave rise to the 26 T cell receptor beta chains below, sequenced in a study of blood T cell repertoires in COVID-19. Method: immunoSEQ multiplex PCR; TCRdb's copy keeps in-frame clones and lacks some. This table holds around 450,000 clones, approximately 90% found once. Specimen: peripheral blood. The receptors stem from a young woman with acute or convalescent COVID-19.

CDR3 in DNA: TGTGCCAGCAGTCAAGGGGGGACTAGTTCCACAGATACGCAGTATTTT. Its protein is CASSQGGTSSTDTQYF. The rearrangement uses TRBV2 and TRBJ2-3; 8 bases match TRBD2. The CDR3 sequence is 16 residues long. The V and J ends lost 5 bases and 2 bases, in that order; junction bases with no gene match: 9. Germline CDR1 SNHLY, CDR2 FYNNEI. Full variable domain (remainder filled in from reference TRBV2 and TRBJ2-3): EPEVTQTPSHQVTQMGQEVILRCVPISNHLYFYWYRQILGQKVEFLVSFYNNEISEKSEIFDDQFSVERPDGSNFTLKIRSTKLEDSAMYFCASSQGGTSSTDTQYFGPGTRLTVL.

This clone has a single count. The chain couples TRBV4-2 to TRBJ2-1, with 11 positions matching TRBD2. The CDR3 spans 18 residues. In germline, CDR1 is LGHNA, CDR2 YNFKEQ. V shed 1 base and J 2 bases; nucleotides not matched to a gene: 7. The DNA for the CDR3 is TGTGCCAGCAGCCAAGGTGCTAGCGGGGGGACTACCTACAATGAGCAGTTCTTC. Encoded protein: CASSQGASGGTTYNEQFF.

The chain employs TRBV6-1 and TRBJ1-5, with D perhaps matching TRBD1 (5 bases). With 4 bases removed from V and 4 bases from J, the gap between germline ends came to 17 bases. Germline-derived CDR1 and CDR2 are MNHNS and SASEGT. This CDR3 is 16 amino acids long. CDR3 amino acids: CASSATGIRWNQPQHF. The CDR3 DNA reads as TGTGCCAGCAGTGCAACAGGAATTCGGTGGAATCAGCCCCAGCATTTT.

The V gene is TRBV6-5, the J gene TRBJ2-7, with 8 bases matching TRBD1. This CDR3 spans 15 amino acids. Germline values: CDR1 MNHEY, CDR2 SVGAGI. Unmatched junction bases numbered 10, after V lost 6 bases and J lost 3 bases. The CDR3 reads CASSADRGSFYEQYF. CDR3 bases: TGTGCCAGCAGCGCCGACAGGGGTTCTTTCTACGAGCAGTACTTC.

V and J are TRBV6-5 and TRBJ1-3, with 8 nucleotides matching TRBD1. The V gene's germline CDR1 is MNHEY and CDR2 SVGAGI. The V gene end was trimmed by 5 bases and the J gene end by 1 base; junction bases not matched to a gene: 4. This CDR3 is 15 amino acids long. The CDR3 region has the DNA TGTGCCAGCAGTCGGGACAGGAGTTCTGGAAACACCATATATTTT. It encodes CASSRDRSSGNTIYF.

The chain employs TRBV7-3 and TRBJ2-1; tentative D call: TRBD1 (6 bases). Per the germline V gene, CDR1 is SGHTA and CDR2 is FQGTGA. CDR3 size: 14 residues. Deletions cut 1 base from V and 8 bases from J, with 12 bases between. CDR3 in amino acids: CASSLIGQMDEQFF. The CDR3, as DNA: TGTGCCAGCAGCTTAATAGGACAGATGGATGAGCAGTTCTTC.

The chain's CDR3 is CASAGTGVGDTQYF. CDR3 sequence (DNA): TGCGCCAGCGCCGGGACAGGGGTTGGAGATACGCAGTATTTT. This chain connects TRBV10-1 to TRBJ2-3, with 10 positions matching TRBD1. The V segment lost 8 bases and the J segment 5 bases; nucleotides outside the gene matches: 7. CDR1 is WNHNN and CDR2 is SYGVQD in the germline V gene (reference sequence). CDR3 size: 14 residues.

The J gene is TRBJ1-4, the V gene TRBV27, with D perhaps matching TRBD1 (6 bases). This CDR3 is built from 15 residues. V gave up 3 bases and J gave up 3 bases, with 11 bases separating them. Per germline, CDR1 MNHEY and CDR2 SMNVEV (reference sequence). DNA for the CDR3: TGTGCCAGCAGTTTGAGGGGACACCCTAATGAAAAACTGTTTTTT. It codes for CASSLRGHPNEKLFF.

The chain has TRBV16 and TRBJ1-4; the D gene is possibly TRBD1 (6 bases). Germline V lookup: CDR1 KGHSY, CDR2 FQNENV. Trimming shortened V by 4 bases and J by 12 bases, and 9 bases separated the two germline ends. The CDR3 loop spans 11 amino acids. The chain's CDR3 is CASSRAGELFF. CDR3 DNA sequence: TGTGCCAGCAGCCGAGCAGGGGAACTGTTTTTT. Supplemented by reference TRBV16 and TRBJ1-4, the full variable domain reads GEEVAQTPKHLVRGEGQKAKLYCAPIKGHSYVFWYQQVLKNEFKFLISFQNENVFDETGMPKERFSAKCLPNSPCSLEIQATKLEDSAVYFCASSRAGELFFGSGTQLSVL.

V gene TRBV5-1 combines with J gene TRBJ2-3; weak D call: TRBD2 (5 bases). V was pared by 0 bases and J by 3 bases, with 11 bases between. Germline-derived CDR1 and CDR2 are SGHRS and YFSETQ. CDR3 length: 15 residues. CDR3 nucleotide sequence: TGCGCCAGCAGCTTGGGAGGGCGCAGGACAGATACGCAGTATTTT. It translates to CASSLGGRRTDTQYF.

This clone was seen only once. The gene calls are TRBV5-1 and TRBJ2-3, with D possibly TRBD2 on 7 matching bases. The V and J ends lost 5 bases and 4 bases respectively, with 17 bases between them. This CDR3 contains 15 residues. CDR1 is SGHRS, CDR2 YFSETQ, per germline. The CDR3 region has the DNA TGCGCCAGCAGGCCAATCGGGGGGCCCTCAGATACGCAGTATTTT. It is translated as CASRPIGGPSDTQYF. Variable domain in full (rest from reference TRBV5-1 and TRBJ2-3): KAGVTQTPRYLIKTRGQQVTLSCSPISGHRSVSWYQQTPGQGLQFLFEYFSETQRNKGNFPGRFSGRQFSNSRSEMNVSTLELGDSALYLCASRPIGGPSDTQYFGPGTRLTVL.

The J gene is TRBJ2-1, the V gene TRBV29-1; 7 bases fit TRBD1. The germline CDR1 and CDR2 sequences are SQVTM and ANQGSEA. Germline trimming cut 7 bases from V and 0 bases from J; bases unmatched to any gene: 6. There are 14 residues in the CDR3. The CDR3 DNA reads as TGCAGCGCCGGACAGGATCCCTCCTACAATGAGCAGTTCTTC. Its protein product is CSAGQDPSYNEQFF.

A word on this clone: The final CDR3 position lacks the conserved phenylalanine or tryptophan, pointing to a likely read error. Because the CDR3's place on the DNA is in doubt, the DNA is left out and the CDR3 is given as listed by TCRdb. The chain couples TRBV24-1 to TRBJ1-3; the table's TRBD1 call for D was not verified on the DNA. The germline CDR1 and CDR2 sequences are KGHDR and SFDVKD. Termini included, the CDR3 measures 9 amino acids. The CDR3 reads CATTRQGAT.

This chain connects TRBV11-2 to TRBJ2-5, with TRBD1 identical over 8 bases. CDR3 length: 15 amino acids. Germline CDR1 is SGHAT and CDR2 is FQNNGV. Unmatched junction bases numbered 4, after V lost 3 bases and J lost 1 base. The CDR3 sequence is CASSLDGQGQETQYF. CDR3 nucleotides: TGTGCCAGCAGCTTGGACGGACAGGGCCAAGAGACCCAGTACTTC.

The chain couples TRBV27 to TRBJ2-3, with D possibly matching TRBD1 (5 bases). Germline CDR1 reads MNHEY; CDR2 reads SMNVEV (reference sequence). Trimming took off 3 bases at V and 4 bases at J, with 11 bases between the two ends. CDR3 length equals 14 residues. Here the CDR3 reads CASSFKGASDTQYF. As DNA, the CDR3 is TGTGCCAGCAGTTTTAAAGGGGCCTCAGATACGCAGTATTTT.

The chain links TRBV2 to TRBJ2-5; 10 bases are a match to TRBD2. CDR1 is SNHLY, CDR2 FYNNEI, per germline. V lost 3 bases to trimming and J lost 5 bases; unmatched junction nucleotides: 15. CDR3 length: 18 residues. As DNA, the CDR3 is TGTGCCAGCAGTGAGGTAGCGGGGGGCCCCCTTCTGAGCGAGACCCAGTACTTC. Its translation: CASSEVAGGPLLSETQYF. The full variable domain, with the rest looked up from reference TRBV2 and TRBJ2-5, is EPEVTQTPSHQVTQMGQEVILRCVPISNHLYFYWYRQILGQKVEFLVSFYNNEISEKSEIFDDQFSVERPDGSNFTLKIRSTKLEDSAMYFCASSEVAGGPLLSETQYFGPGTRLLVL.

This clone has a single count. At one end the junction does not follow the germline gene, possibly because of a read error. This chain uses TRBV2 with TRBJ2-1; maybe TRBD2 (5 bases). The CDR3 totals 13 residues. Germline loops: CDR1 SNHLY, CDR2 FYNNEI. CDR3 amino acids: CASSMDSNNEQFF. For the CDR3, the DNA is TGTGCCAGCAGTATGGACTCCAACAATGAGCAGTTCTTC.

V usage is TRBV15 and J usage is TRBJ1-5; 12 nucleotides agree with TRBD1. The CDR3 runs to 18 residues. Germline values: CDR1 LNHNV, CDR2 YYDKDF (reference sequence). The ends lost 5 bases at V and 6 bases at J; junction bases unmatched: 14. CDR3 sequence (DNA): TGTGCCACCAGCGAACCAAAAAAAGGGACAGGGGGCTCTCAGCCCCAGCATTTT. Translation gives CATSEPKKGTGGSQPQHF. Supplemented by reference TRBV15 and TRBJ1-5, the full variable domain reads DAMVIQNPRYQVTQFGKPVTLSCSQTLNHNVMYWYQQKSSQAPKLLFHYYDKDFNNEADTPDNFQSRRPNTSFCFLDIRSPGLGDTAMYLCATSEPKKGTGGSQPQHFGDGTRLSIL.

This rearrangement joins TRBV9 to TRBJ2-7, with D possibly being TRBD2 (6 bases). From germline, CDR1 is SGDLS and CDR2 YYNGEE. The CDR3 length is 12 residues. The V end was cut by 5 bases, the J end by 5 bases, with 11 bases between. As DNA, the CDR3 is TGTGCCAGCAGTCGGTCGGGGGACGAGCAGTACTTC. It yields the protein CASSRSGDEQYF.

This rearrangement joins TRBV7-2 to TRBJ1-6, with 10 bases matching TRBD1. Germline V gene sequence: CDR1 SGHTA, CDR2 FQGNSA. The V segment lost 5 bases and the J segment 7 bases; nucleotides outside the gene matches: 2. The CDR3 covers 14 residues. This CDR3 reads CASSGTGANSPLHF. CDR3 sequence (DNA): TGTGCCAGCAGCGGGACAGGGGCGAATTCACCCCTCCACTTT.

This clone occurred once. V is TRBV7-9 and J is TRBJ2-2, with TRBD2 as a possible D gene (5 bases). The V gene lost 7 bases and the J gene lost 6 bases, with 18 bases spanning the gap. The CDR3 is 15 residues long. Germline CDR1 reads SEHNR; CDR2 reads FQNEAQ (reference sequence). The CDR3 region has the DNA TGTGCCAGCAACCACATTGGGAGTAGGCCCGGGGAGCTGTTTTTT. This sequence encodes CASNHIGSRPGELFF. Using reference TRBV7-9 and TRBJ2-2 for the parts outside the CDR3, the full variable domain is DTGVSQNPRHKITKRGQNVTFRCDPISEHNRLYWYRQTLGQGPEFLTYFQNEAQLEKSRLLSDRFSAERPKGSFSTLEIQRTEQGDSAMYLCASNHIGSRPGELFFGEGSRLTVL.

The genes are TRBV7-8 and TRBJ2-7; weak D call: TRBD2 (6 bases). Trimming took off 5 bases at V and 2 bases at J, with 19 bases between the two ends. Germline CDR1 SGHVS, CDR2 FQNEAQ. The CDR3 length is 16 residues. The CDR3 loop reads CASSGAGGSTTYEQYF. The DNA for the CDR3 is TGTGCCAGCAGCGGGGCTGGGGGGTCCACTACCTACGAGCAGTACTTC.

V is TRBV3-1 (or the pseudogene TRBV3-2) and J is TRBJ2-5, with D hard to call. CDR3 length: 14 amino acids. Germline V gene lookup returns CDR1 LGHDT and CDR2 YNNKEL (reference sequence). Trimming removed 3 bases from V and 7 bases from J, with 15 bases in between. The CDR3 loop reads CASSQRDTSGTQYF. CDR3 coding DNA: TGTGCCAGCAGCCAGAGAGACACTTCAGGGACCCAGTACTTC.

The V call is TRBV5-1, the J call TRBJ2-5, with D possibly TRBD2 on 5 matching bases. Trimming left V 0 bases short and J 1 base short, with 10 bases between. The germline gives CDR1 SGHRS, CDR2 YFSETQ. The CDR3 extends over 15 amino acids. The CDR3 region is CASSLGGSGQETQYF. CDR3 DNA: TGCGCCAGCAGCTTGGGAGGGAGCGGCCAAGAGACCCAGTACTTC.

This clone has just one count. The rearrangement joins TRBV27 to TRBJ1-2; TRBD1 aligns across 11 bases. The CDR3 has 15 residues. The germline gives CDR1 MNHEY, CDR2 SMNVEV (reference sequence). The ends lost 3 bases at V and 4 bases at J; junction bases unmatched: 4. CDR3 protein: CASSFSGTGGYGYTF. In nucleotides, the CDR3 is TGTGCCAGCAGTTTTTCCGGGACAGGGGGCTATGGCTACACCTTC.

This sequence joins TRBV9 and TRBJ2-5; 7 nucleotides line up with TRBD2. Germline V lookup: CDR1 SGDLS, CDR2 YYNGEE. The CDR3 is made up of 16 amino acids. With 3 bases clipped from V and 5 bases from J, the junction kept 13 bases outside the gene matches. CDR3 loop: CASSGRPGLSGETQYF. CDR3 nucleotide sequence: TGTGCCAGCAGCGGTCGACCGGGACTTAGCGGGGAGACCCAGTACTTC.